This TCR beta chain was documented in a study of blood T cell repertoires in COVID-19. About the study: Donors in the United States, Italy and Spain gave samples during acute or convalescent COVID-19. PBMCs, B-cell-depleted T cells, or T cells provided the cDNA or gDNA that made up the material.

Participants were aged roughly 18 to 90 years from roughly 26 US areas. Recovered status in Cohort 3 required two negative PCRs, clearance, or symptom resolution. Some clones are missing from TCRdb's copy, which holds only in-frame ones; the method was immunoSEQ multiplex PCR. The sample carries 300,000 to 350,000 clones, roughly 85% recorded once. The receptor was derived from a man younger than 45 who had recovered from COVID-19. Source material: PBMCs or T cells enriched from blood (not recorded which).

The CDR3: CAWSRQGDEKLFF. The CDR3 bases are TGTGCCTGGAGTCGACAGGGGGATGAAAAACTGTTTTTT. This chain uses TRBV30 with TRBJ1-4; TRBD1 matches at 9 bases. Trimming cost V 2 bases and J 6 bases; bases outside gene matches: 1. Germline CDR1 reads GTSNPN; CDR2 reads SVGIG (reference sequence). The CDR3 length is 13 residues.